These 21 T cell receptor beta chains came from one sample sequenced in a study of Ad26.COV2.S vaccination and SARS-CoV-2 variants. Regarding treatment: about 20 received Ad26.COV2.S at low or high dose, single or two shots; 5 received placebo; per-sample allocation not given. Day 63 following the first vaccine or placebo injection was when the samples were taken. Some clones are missing from TCRdb's copy, which holds only in-frame ones; the method was immunoSEQ multiplex PCR. The sample carries approximately 500,000 clones, around 88% recorded once. The input for sequencing was peripheral blood, taken in a trial of Ad26.COV2.S vaccine versus placebo. The receptor source for this set is a person between 18 and 65 years old who received the Ad26.COV2.S COVID-19 vaccine or a placebo.

The rearrangement joins TRBV14 to TRBJ2-1, with a possible D match to TRBD1 (6 bases). CDR3 length: 13 residues. Trimming cost V 4 bases and J 8 bases, with 12 bases left between them. From germline, CDR1 is SGHDN and CDR2 FVKESK. The DNA of the CDR3 is TGTGCCAGCAGCCGAACAAGGGGGTATGAGCAGTTCTTC. It encodes CASSRTRGYEQFF.

The CDR3 bases are TGCGCCAGCAGCCAATTGACAGGGGGAGATGAGCAGTTCTTC. Translated: CASSQLTGGDEQFF. The genes are TRBV4-3 and TRBJ2-1; 9 bases fit TRBD1. V lost 2 bases and J lost 8; bases outside the gene matches: 4. Germline loops: CDR1 LGHNA, CDR2 YSLEER. The CDR3 is made up of 14 amino acids.

The chain carries TRBV19 and TRBJ1-2, with D perhaps TRBD1 (6 bases). V lost 7 bases, J lost 4 bases, and 25 bases lay in between. This CDR3 has 17 amino acids. Per the germline V gene, CDR1 is LNHDA and CDR2 is SQIVND (reference sequence). CDR3 amino acids: CASNGEGGRSRLYGYTF. CDR3 DNA sequence: TGTGCCAGTAATGGTGAGGGGGGCCGATCCCGCCTCTATGGCTACACCTTC.

This chain joins TRBV5-8 and TRBJ1-4, with TRBD1 matching over 10 bases. V dropped 4 bases and J dropped 8; count of bases not matched to a gene: 14. There are 17 residues in the CDR3. From germline, CDR1 is SGHTS and CDR2 YDEGEE. This chain's CDR3 is CASSLRDRGLAGEKLFF. CDR3 in DNA: TGTGCCAGCAGCCTCCGGGACAGGGGCCTAGCAGGAGAAAAACTGTTTTTT.

CDR3 protein: CASSFRGYSPLHF. CDR3 nucleotide sequence: TGTGCCAGCAGTTTCAGGGGGTATTCACCCCTCCACTTT. This chain links TRBV27 with TRBJ1-6; 7 bases line up with TRBD1. The J segment lost 8 bases and the V segment lost 3 bases, leaving 1 base of the junction unmatched. This CDR3 has 13 residues. The V gene's germline CDR1 is MNHEY and CDR2 SMNVEV (reference sequence).

This chain joins TRBV12-3 or TRBV12-4 and TRBJ1-1; D gene ambiguous. This CDR3 is built from 13 residues. Trimming took 1 base from V and 7 from J, leaving 10 bases between them. The CDR3 DNA reads TGTGCCAGCAGTTTAGGCCGGCGACATGAAGCTTTCTTT. It encodes CASSLGRRHEAFF.

The V and J genes are TRBV7-8 and TRBJ2-7, with D tentatively TRBD2 (6 bases). The CDR3 has 14 residues. Germline V gives CDR1 SGHVS, CDR2 FQNEAQ. Trimming removed 3 bases from V and 4 bases from J, with 13 bases in between. CDR3 DNA sequence: TGTGCCAGCAGCTTGGGGCGGGGCGGTTACGAGCAGTACTTC. Amino acid sequence: CASSLGRGGYEQYF.

The gene calls are TRBV4-2 and TRBJ1-4; the D is unclear. Germline CDR1 reads LGHNA; CDR2 reads YNFKEQ. Trimming removed 4 bases from V and 3 bases from J, with 12 bases in between. CDR3 length: 15 residues. The CDR3 nucleotides read TGTGCCAGCAGCCCGACCCCACGGGCTAATGAAAAACTGTTTTTT. It yields the protein CASSPTPRANEKLFF.

The chain uses TRBV7-9 and TRBJ2-3; 7 bases fit TRBD2. Germline assignment: CDR1 SEHNR and CDR2 FQNEAQ (reference sequence). The V and J ends lost 5 bases and 6 bases, in that order; junction bases with no gene match: 17. There are 17 residues in the CDR3. This CDR3 reads CASSLPRTQREPDTQYF. The CDR3 DNA is TGTGCCAGCAGCCTACCACGGACTCAGCGGGAACCTGATACGCAGTATTTT.

The J gene is TRBJ1-2, the V gene TRBV7-2, with 7 bases aligning to TRBD1. V gave up 5 bases and J gave up 8 bases; unmatched junction bases: 20. Germline values: CDR1 SGHTA, CDR2 FQGNSA. The CDR3 runs 17 residues. CDR3 DNA sequence: TGTGCCAGCAGCCCCCCCCCTAGGTCAGGGGGGGTTAGGGGCTACACCTTC. This codes for CASSPPPRSGGVRGYTF.

This clone was observed a single time. The gene calls are TRBV6-8 and TRBJ2-6, with a possible D match to TRBD1 (5 bases). V was trimmed by 6 bases and J by 5 bases, leaving 14 bases between them. The CDR3 covers 15 residues. Germline assignment: CDR1 MNHGY and CDR2 SAAAGT. CDR3 bases: TGTGCCAGCAGCCGTCCGCAGGGCCGGGCCAACGTCCTGACTTTC. Residues: CASSRPQGRANVLTF.

The rearrangement uses TRBV10-3 and TRBJ2-3, with D perhaps TRBD2 (6 bases). CDR3 length equals 12 residues. Germline loops: CDR1 ENHRY, CDR2 SYGVKD. V lost 3 bases and J lost 9, with 10 bases in between. Here the CDR3 reads CAISDGSYTQYF. DNA of the CDR3: TGTGCCATCAGTGACGGGAGCTACACGCAGTATTTT.

The V call is TRBV19, the J call TRBJ2-7; D is uncertain. The V end was cut by 5 bases, the J end by 5 bases, with 13 bases between. The CDR3 spans 13 residues. The germline V gene has CDR1 LNHDA and CDR2 SQIVND (reference sequence). This CDR3 reads CASSLAGYDEQYF. CDR3 bases: TGTGCCAGTAGTTTGGCAGGTTACGACGAGCAGTACTTC.

The J gene is TRBJ1-2, the V gene TRBV7-2; no firm D call. The CDR3 spans 14 residues. Looked up from germline, CDR1 is SGHTA and CDR2 is FQGNSA. Trimming pared 3 bases from V and 2 bases from J, leaving 10 bases between. CDR3 in amino acids: CASSFSGFNYGYTF. In DNA form, the CDR3 reads TGTGCCAGCAGCTTTTCGGGTTTCAACTATGGCTACACCTTC.

CDR3 residues: CASSPSGGPNTGELFF. CDR3 sequence (DNA): TGTGCCAGCAGTCCGTCGGGAGGCCCTAACACCGGGGAGCTGTTTTTT. The gene calls are TRBV28 and TRBJ2-2, with 7 bases identical to TRBD2. Germline V lookup: CDR1 MDHEN, CDR2 SYDVKM. This CDR3 has 16 residues. V dropped 5 bases and J dropped 2; count of bases not matched to a gene: 8.

The chain uses TRBV30 and TRBJ1-1; 7 bases line up with TRBD1. J lost 4 bases, V lost 3 bases, and 5 bases had no gene match. The length of the CDR3 is 13 residues. Germline CDR1 and CDR2: GTSNPN and SVGIG (reference sequence). The CDR3 coding sequence is TGTGCCTGGAGGACTCAGGGGGGCACTGAAGCTTTCTTT. Encoded protein: CAWRTQGGTEAFF.

The rearrangement links TRBV30 to TRBJ1-5, with 7 bases aligning to TRBD1. The CDR3 runs 16 residues. J gave up 0 bases and V 4 bases, and 9 bases lay outside the gene matches. The germline V gene encodes CDR1 GTSNPN and CDR2 SVGIG (reference sequence). The CDR3 protein is CAWTPGQPYSNQPQHF. The CDR3, as DNA: TGTGCCTGGACCCCGGGACAGCCTTATAGCAATCAGCCCCAGCATTTT.

The chain carries TRBV28 and TRBJ2-2; 8 bases agree with TRBD2. This CDR3 region has 16 residues. The J segment lost 3 bases and the V segment lost 5 bases, leaving 8 bases of the junction unmatched. From germline, CDR1 is MDHEN and CDR2 SYDVKM. The CDR3 sequence is CASSPTSGGDTGELFF. CDR3 bases: TGTGCCAGCAGTCCAACTAGCGGAGGGGACACCGGGGAGCTGTTTTTT.

Points on this clone: The identical CDR3 is also encoded by other nucleotide sequences in the sample. This chain connects TRBV6-1 to TRBJ1-5; a weak D match, TRBD1 (5 bases). The CDR3 extends over 13 amino acids. V was shortened by 2 bases and J by 4 bases, with 6 bases between the two germline ends. The V gene's germline CDR1 is MNHNS and CDR2 SASEGT. The CDR3 protein is CASSERGNQPQHF. Here the CDR3 DNA reads TGTGCCAGCAGTGAACGGGGGAATCAGCCCCAGCATTTT.

This clone is a singleton in its sample. This sequence joins TRBV6-6 and TRBJ2-7, with 7 bases fitting TRBD2. With 5 bases clipped from V and 0 bases from J, the junction kept 13 bases outside the gene matches. From germline, CDR1 is MNHNY and CDR2 SVGAGI (reference sequence). This CDR3 contains 17 residues. Written as DNA, the CDR3 is TGTGCCAGCAGTCCCCCGGCCACTAGCGTACGCTCCTACGAGCAGTACTTC. This translates into CASSPPATSVRSYEQYF.

The V call is TRBV28, the J call TRBJ1-5; the D gene is possibly TRBD1 (5 bases). The V gene lost 6 bases and the J gene lost 3 bases, with 12 bases spanning the gap. In germline, CDR1 is MDHEN, CDR2 SYDVKM. The CDR3 extends over 14 amino acids. Here the CDR3 DNA reads TGTGCCAGCAGGGACGCCAGGGCCAATCAGCCCCAGCATTTT. This translates into CASRDARANQPQHF.